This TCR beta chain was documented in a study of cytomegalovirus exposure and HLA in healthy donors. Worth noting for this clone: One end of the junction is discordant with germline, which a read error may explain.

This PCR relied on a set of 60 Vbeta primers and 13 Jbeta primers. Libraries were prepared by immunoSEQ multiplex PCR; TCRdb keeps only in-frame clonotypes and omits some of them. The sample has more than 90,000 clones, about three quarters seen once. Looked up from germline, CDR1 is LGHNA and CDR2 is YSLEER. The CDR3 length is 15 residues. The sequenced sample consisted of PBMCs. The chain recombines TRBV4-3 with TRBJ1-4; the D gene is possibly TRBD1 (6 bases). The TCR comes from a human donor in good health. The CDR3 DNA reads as TGCGCCGGCAGCCCGGACAGTAGATCCAATGAAAAACTGTTTTTT. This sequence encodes CAGSPDSRSNEKLFF.